These 12 T cell receptor beta chains originate from one sample sequenced in a study of blood T cells in healthy people across ages. Primers used in a second PCR of roughly 6 to 11 cycles were a sample-barcoded 5' primer and a J-beta primer mix. TCRdb reprocessed the 5' RACE reads via MiXCR and lists one record per CDR3 protein. The profile shows 720,000 or so distinct CDR3 sequences, around 38% of them singletons. The sample consisted of blood. Source of these receptors: a man older than 75 in good health.

This sequence joins TRBV10-3 and TRBJ2-3; TRBD1 matches 7 bases. Losses at the gene ends were 3 bases for V and 3 bases for J; bases not matched to a gene: 9. This CDR3 is built from 16 residues. Per the germline V gene, CDR1 is ENHRY and CDR2 is SYGVKD. The CDR3 nucleotides read TGTGCCATCAGTGATGGCGAGACAGGGTCTACAGATACGCAGTATTTT. Encoded protein: CAISDGETGSTDTQYF.

This clonotype was found a few times. The chain combines TRBV12-3 or TRBV12-4 with TRBJ2-1; the D is unclear. V lost 0 bases to trimming and J lost 0 bases, with 15 bases between them. The CDR3 runs to 18 residues. CDR3 protein: CASSLALMRSSSYNEQFF. In DNA, the CDR3 is TGTGCCAGCAGTTTAGCGCTGATGAGGTCAAGCTCCTACAATGAGCAGTTCTTC.

This clonotype came up a few times. The chain is built from TRBV12-3 or TRBV12-4 and TRBJ1-1; perhaps TRBD1 as D (6 bases). The germline V and J ends were trimmed by 2 bases and 6 bases, with 10 bases remaining between them. CDR3 length equals 13 residues. Here the CDR3 reads CASSLTGLPEAFF. The CDR3 nucleotides are TGTGCCAGCAGTTTAACAGGGTTGCCTGAAGCTTTCTTT.

The V call is TRBV18, the J call TRBJ2-5, with TRBD1 identical over 8 bases. J lost 5 bases, V lost 4 bases, and 6 bases had no gene match. CDR1 is KGHSH and CDR2 is LQKENI in the germline V gene. The CDR3 extends over 14 amino acids. The CDR3 DNA reads as TGTGCCAGCTCACTCGACAGGGGCATGGAGACCCAGTACTTC. The encoded protein is CASSLDRGMETQYF.

This clonotype was detected only a few times. CDR3 region: CASSPILAGAQETQYF. CDR3 DNA sequence: TGTGCCAGCAGCCCAATTTTAGCGGGGGCCCAAGAGACCCAGTACTTC. The chain joins TRBV7-8 to TRBJ2-5, with TRBD2 identical over 9 bases. Losses at the gene ends were 5 bases for V and 1 base for J; bases not matched to a gene: 8. Germline CDR1 is SGHVS and CDR2 is FQNEAQ. The CDR3 consists of 16 residues.

As concerns this clonotype: Being one base from a much bigger clone, this may be a read error. The chain links TRBV5-1 to TRBJ2-1, with 10 nucleotides matching TRBD2. The trim removed 3 bases at V and 7 bases at J, leaving 7 bases unmatched. This CDR3 is built from 15 residues. CDR1 SGHRS and CDR2 YFSETQ come from the germline V gene. CDR3 residues: CASSWASGGRNEQFF. As DNA, the CDR3 is TGCGCCAGCAGCTGGGCTAGCGGGGGTAGAAATGAGCAGTTCTTC.

This clonotype appeared a few times. V is TRBV7-8 and J is TRBJ2-7; 11 bases agree with TRBD1. The V gene's germline CDR1 is SGHVS and CDR2 FQNEAQ. The CDR3 runs to 15 residues. V was pared by 5 bases and J by 4 bases, with 7 bases of the junction left unmatched. The CDR3 DNA reads as TGTGCCAGCAGCCCCCGGGACAGGGGGTTGTACGAGCAGTACTTC. It specifies CASSPRDRGLYEQYF.

This clonotype was seen a few times. The chain is built from TRBV6-6 and TRBJ1-1; D not resolved. There are 15 residues in the CDR3. Germline CDR1 is MNHNY and CDR2 is SVGAGI (reference sequence). The V end was cut by 2 bases, the J end by 4 bases, with 14 bases between. CDR3 loop: CASSYNPAGGTEAFF. The CDR3 DNA sequence: TGTGCCAGCAGTTACAACCCGGCGGGTGGCACTGAAGCTTTCTTT.

The gene calls are TRBV29-1 and TRBJ2-1; 7 nucleotides agree with TRBD1. The ends lost 1 base at V and 2 bases at J; junction bases unmatched: 5. This CDR3 region has 15 residues. Per germline, CDR1 SQVTM and CDR2 ANQGSEA. The CDR3 nucleotides read TGCAGCGTTGAAGTAGGCCAGGGGGCCTACAATGAGCAGTTCTTC. This gives the protein CSVEVGQGAYNEQFF.

The chain uses TRBV12-3 or TRBV12-4 and TRBJ2-7; weak D call: TRBD1 (6 bases). TRBJ2-5 explains the end of the DNA better; the J call may be wrong. The CDR3 totals 12 residues. The CDR3 here is CASRDSLGTQYF. Written as DNA, the CDR3 is TGTGCCAGCAGGGACAGTCTAGGGACCCAGTACTTC.

This chain connects TRBV20-1 to TRBJ2-5; tentatively, D is TRBD2 (5 bases). Trimming left V 1 base short and J 11 bases short, with 20 bases between. Germline CDR1 reads DFQATT; CDR2 reads SNEGSKA (reference sequence). The CDR3 is 14 residues long. CDR3 DNA: TGCAGTGCTAGAGGGGCTCGGGGAGTCGATGGGCAGTACTTC. This sequence encodes CSARGARGVDGQYF.

V gene TRBV5-1 combines with J gene TRBJ2-1; D is uncertain. Between the trimmed V and J ends, which lost 4 bases and 4 bases, there was a span of 15 bases. Germline CDR1 SGHRS, CDR2 YFSETQ. This CDR3 has 15 amino acids. The CDR3: CASSPTQPSYNEQFF. DNA for the CDR3: TGCGCCAGCAGCCCAACACAGCCGTCGTACAATGAGCAGTTCTTC.